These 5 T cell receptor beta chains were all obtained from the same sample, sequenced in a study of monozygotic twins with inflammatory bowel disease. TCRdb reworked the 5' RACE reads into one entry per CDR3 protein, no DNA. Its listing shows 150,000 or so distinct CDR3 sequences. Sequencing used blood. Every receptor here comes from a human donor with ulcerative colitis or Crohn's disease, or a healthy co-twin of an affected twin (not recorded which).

CDR3 loop: CASTKALPPPNEQFF. The rearrangement joins TRBV7-2 to TRBJ2-1; TCRdb gives TRBD2 as the D gene, but with no DNA this cannot be confirmed. CDR3 length: 15 residues. From germline, CDR1 is SGHTA and CDR2 FQGNSA.

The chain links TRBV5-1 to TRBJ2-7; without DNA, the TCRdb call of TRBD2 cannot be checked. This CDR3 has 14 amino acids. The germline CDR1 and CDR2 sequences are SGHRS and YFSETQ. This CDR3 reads CASSPLTVAAEQYF.

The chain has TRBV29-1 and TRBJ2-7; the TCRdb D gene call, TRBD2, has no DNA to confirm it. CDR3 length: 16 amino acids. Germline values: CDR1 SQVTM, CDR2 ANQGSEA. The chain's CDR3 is CSVRFTSGTRGYGQYF.

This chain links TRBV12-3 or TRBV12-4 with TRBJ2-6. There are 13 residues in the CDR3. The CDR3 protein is CASRALGANVLTF.

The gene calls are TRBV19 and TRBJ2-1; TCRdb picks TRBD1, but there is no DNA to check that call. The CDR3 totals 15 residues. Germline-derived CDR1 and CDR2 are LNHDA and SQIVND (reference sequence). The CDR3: CASEPDRGFSGEQFF.